This note documents a single T cell receptor (beta chain) sequence. Its target is unknown. Naivety among CD8 cells was defined by CD45RO negativity and positive CCR7 selection, thereby excluding terminally differentiated effector memory CD45RA+ cells. Sequencing was performed with immunoSEQ multiplex PCR; in TCRdb, only in-frame clones are kept and a portion is missing. The sample has some 2 million clones, 85% to 95% seen once. This sample was included in a study of shared clonotypes between healthy human individuals. Overall study results and limits: When compared with the clonotypes that were shared by all four sorted-subset donors, the non-shared clonotypes turned out to have lower generation probabilities. Large sequencing depth failed to make sorted-subset sequencing complete, rarefaction showed.

The CDR3 has 13 amino acids. Per the germline V gene, CDR1 is SGHAT and CDR2 is FQDESV (reference sequence). Unmatched junction bases numbered 8, after V lost 8 bases and J lost 4 bases. V is TRBV11-1 and J is TRBJ2-7, with TRBD2 identical over 7 bases. Sample: naive CD8+ T cells sorted from blood. The sequence came from a man aged 18 to 29 in good health. The CDR3 sequence is CASGEGRAYEQYF. The DNA of the CDR3 is TGTGCCAGCGGGGAGGGCAGGGCTTACGAGCAGTACTTC. Using reference TRBV11-1 and TRBJ2-7 for the parts outside the CDR3, the full variable domain is EAEVAQSPRYKITEKSQAVAFWCDPISGHATLYWYRQILGQGPELLVQFQDESVVDDSQLPKDRFSAERLKGVDSTLKIQPAELGDSAMYLCASGEGRAYEQYFGPGTRLTVT.